This T cell receptor (beta chain) was obtained from a study of blood T cell repertoires in COVID-19. Study background: Collection of acute and convalescent COVID-19 samples took place in the United States, Italy and Spain. Sources were T cells, B-cell-depleted T cells, or PBMCs; the material itself was cDNA or gDNA.

Assay: immunoSEQ multiplex PCR; the TCRdb copy retains only in-frame clones and omits some. Of 400,000 or so clones in the sample, about 87% were seen once. The CDR3 runs to 16 residues. The V gene's germline CDR1 is SGHRS and CDR2 YFSETQ. V dropped 1 base and J dropped 5; count of bases not matched to a gene: 11. The sequencing sample was made of peripheral blood. The chain links TRBV5-1 to TRBJ2-7, with TRBD1 matching 8 bases. The source is a human donor in a cohort sampled during active COVID-19. The CDR3: CASSLTFAGGRDEQYF. The CDR3 DNA sequence: TGCGCCAGCAGCTTGACGTTTGCAGGGGGCCGGGACGAGCAGTACTTC.